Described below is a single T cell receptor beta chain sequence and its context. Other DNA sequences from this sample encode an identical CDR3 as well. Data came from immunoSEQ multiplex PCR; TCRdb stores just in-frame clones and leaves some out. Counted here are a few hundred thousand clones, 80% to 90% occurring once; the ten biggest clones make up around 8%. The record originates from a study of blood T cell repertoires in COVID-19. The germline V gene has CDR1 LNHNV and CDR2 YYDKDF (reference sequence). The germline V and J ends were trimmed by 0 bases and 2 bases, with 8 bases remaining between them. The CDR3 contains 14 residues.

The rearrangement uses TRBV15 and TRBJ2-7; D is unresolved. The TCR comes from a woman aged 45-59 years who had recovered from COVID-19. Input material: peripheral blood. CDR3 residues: CATSRERTAYEQYF. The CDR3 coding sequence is TGTGCCACCAGCAGAGAGCGTACAGCCTACGAGCAGTACTTC. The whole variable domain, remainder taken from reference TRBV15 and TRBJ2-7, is DAMVIQNPRYQVTQFGKPVTLSCSQTLNHNVMYWYQQKSSQAPKLLFHYYDKDFNNEADTPDNFQSRRPNTSFCFLDIRSPGLGDTAMYLCATSRERTAYEQYFGPGTRLTVT.